These 8 T cell receptor beta chains came from one sample sequenced in a study of CD8+CD57+ T cells in acquired aplastic anemia. According to the study, genomic DNA was the template for TCR beta VDJ and CDR3 profiling. A single record per CDR3 protein comes from TCRdb applying MiXCR to the reads. The sample carries 400,000 to 450,000 distinct CDR3 sequences, around 72% recorded once. Sequencing was performed on sorted CD4+, CD8+, or CD8+CD57+ T cells (not recorded which) from PBMCs. These receptor sequences come from a human donor in good health, serving as a control.

This clonotype was observed a single time. The chain joins TRBV20-1 to TRBJ2-1; 7 bases fit TRBD2. V shed 4 bases, J shed 6 bases, and the junction held 6 bases outside the gene matches. This CDR3 is built from 13 residues. Germline CDR1 reads DFQATT; CDR2 reads SNEGSKA (reference sequence). The CDR3 DNA reads TGCAGTGCTACGTCTAGCGGACGCAATGAGCAGTTCTTC. As protein: CSATSSGRNEQFF.

The chain employs TRBV6-1 and TRBJ1-2; TRBD1 is a possible D gene (6 bases). Germline assignment: CDR1 MNHNS and CDR2 SASEGT. The CDR3 loop spans 13 amino acids. V was pared by 5 bases and J by 5 bases, with 12 bases between. This CDR3 reads CASSRGDEYGYTF. CDR3 nucleotide sequence: TGTGCCAGCAGTAGGGGGGACGAGTATGGCTACACCTTC.

There are many counts of this clonotype. V is TRBV5-5 and J is TRBJ1-4, with TRBD1 identical over 9 bases. V trimming: 4 bases; J trimming: 8 bases; junction bases outside the gene matches: 6. The germline V gene has CDR1 SGHKS and CDR2 YYEKEE (reference sequence). The CDR3 consists of 14 residues. The CDR3 spells CASSPGTGSEKLFF. The CDR3 nucleotides read TGTGCCAGCAGCCCCGGGACAGGGTCCGAAAAACTGTTTTTT.

This clonotype occurred a few times. A much larger clonotype is one base distant, so this may be a read error. V and J are TRBV5-1 and TRBJ1-1; 12 nucleotides line up with TRBD1. CDR1 and CDR2 (germline): SGHRS, YFSETQ. The CDR3 contains 17 residues. CDR3 amino acids: CASSPMGQGALDTKAFF. Here the CDR3 DNA reads TGCGCCAGCAGCCCGATGGGACAGGGGGCTTTGGACACTAAAGCTTTCTTT.

This sequence joins TRBV7-3 and TRBJ1-2, with D hard to call. Trimming removed 8 bases from V and 6 bases from J, with 16 bases in between. The germline CDR1 and CDR2 sequences are SGHTA and FQGTGA. The CDR3 runs 13 residues. The CDR3 loop is CASYFFQVDGYTF. CDR3 DNA: TGTGCCAGCTACTTTTTCCAGGTAGATGGCTACACCTTC.

The rearrangement uses TRBV2 and TRBJ1-2, with D perhaps matching TRBD1 (6 bases). The CDR3 is 12 amino acids. Germline lookup yields CDR1 SNHLY and CDR2 FYNNEI. Trimming stripped 9 bases from V and 1 base from J, with 9 bases between. CDR3 protein: CARKDSNYGYTF. DNA for the CDR3: TGTGCCAGGAAGGACAGTAACTATGGCTACACCTTC.

The chain combines TRBV11-2 with TRBJ2-7, with D possibly matching TRBD2 (6 bases). V was shortened by 5 bases and J by 4 bases, with 21 bases between the two germline ends. This CDR3 has 16 amino acids. CDR1 and CDR2 (germline): SGHAT, FQNNGV. CDR3 amino acids: CASSPQEGWGAYEQYF. The CDR3, as DNA: TGTGCCAGCAGCCCCCAGGAGGGCTGGGGAGCGTACGAGCAGTACTTC.

Of note for this clonotype: An end of the junction differs from the germline gene, which may be a read error. The chain's CDR3 is CASTERGGAETKYF. DNA for the CDR3: TGTGCCAGCACTGAGCGGGGGGGGGCAGAGACCAAGTACTTT. This rearrangement joins TRBV10-2 to TRBJ2-5; 10 nucleotides align to TRBD2. This CDR3 contains 14 residues. Germline V gene sequence: CDR1 WSHSY, CDR2 SAAADI.